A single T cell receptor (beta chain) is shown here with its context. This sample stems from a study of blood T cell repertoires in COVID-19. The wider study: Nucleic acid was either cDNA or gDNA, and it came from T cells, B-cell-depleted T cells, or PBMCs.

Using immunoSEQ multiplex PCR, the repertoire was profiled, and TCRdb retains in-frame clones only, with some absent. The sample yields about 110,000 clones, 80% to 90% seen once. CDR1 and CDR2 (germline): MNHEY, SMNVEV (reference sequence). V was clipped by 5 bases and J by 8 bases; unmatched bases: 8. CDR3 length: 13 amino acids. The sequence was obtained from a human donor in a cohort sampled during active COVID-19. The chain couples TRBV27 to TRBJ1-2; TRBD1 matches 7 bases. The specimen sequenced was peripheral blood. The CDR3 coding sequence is TGTGCCAGCAGTCTTACAGGGGTGGGCGGCTACACCTTC. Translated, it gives CASSLTGVGGYTF.